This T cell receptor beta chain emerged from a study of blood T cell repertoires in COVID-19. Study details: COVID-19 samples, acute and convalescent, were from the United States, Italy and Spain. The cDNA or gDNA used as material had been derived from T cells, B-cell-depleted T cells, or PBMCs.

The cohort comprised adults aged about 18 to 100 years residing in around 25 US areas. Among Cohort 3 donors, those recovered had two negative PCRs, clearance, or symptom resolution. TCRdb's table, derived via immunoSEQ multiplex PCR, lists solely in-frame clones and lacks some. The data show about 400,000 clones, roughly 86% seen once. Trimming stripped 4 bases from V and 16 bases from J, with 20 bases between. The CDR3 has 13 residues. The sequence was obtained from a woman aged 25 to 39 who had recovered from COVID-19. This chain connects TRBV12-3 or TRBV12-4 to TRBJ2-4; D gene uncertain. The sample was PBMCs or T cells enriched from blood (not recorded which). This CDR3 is CASSSISGGESYF. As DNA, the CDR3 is TGTGCCAGCAGTTCTATTTCTGGCGGCGAGAGTTACTTC.